A selection of T cell receptor beta chains follows, all from one sample in a study of blood T cell repertoires in COVID-19. Sequencing was performed with immunoSEQ multiplex PCR; in TCRdb, only in-frame clones are kept and a portion is missing. The sample consists of some 390,000 clones, 85% to 90% of them appearing once. Specimen: PBMCs or T cells enriched from blood (not recorded which). These receptors came from a man aged 25 to 45 who had recovered from COVID-19. Each CDR3 is given with its conserved first and last residue. A D gene is named only where the DNA matches it firmly. Clone size is shown for a subset of rows, as once, few, many or a class of expanded clone.

.	TRBJ2-1	TRBV7-2	.	CASSPRRDNEQFF	TGTGCCAGCAGTCCCAGGAGGGACAATGAGCAGTTCTTC
.	TRBJ2-1	TRBV20-1	.	CSARVLEQFF	TGCAGTGCTAGAGTACTTGAGCAGTTCTTC
.	TRBJ1-6	TRBV5-1	TRBD1	CASSTGQGSYSPLHF	TGCGCCAGCAGCACGGGACAGGGATCTTACTCACCCCTCCACTTT
few	TRBJ2-3	TRBV5-1	.	CASSLEGGRTDTQYF	TGCGCCAGCAGCTTGGAAGGGGGACGCACAGATACGCAGTATTTT
.	TRBJ2-3	TRBV7-2	TRBD1	CASSPGDRRTDTQYF	TGTGCCAGCAGTCCAGGGGACAGAAGAACAGATACGCAGTATTTT
.	TRBJ2-7	TRBV2	TRBD2	CASTASGTSYEQYF	TGTGCCAGCACGGCTAGCGGGACCTCCTACGAGCAGTACTTC
.	TRBJ2-2	TRBV11-2	TRBD1	CASSQGAGNTGELFF	TGTGCCAGCAGCCAGGGGGCAGGGAACACCGGGGAGCTGTTTTTT
.	TRBJ1-4	TRBV7-2	TRBD1	CASSQTGTNEKLFF	TGTGCCAGCAGCCAGACAGGGACTAATGAAAAACTGTTTTTT
.	TRBJ1-1	TRBV6-5	.	CASSPGEYTEAFF	TGTGCCAGCAGCCCCGGGGAGTACACTGAAGCTTTCTTT
.	TRBJ2-2	TRBV28	.	CASSLQGLAGTGELFF	TGTGCCAGCAGTTTACAGGGACTTGCGGGCACCGGGGAGCTGTTTTTT
.	TRBJ1-1	TRBV5-1	.	CASSLVPGLNTEAFF	TGCGCCAGCAGCTTGGTACCAGGGTTGAACACTGAAGCTTTCTTT
few	TRBJ2-7	TRBV28	TRBD1	CASNKMTGGEQYF	TGTGCCAGCAACAAGATGACAGGGGGAGAGCAGTACTTC
.	TRBJ2-5	TRBV28	TRBD2	CASSTIHTGGGTQYF	TGTGCCAGCAGTACGATTCACACGGGAGGGGGGACCCAGTACTTC
few	TRBJ2-7	TRBV18	TRBD2	CASSPAGGLGEQYF	TGTGCCAGCTCACCAGCGGGAGGGCTTGGCGAGCAGTACTTC
.	TRBJ2-7	TRBV7-2	.	CASSLAGGGAYEQYF	TGTGCCAGCAGCCTGGCTGGGGGAGGCGCTTACGAGCAGTACTTC
.	TRBJ2-2	TRBV12-3/TRBV12-4	.	CASSQRELFF	TGTGCCAGCAGTCAGAGGGAGCTGTTTTTT
.	TRBJ2-3	TRBV27	.	CASRSPGYTDTQYF	TGTGCCAGCAGATCTCCGGGATACACAGATACGCAGTATTTT
.	TRBJ1-2	TRBV7-2	TRBD1	CASSFLGQGAGGYTF	TGTGCCAGCAGCTTTCTAGGACAGGGGGCGGGCGGCTACACCTTC
.	TRBJ2-1	TRBV9	TRBD2	CASSGNGLALSDEQFF	TGTGCCAGCAGCGGAAACGGACTAGCGCTAAGCGATGAGCAGTTCTTC
.	TRBJ1-5	TRBV3-1/TRBV3-2	.	CASSQGRGSAQHF	TGTGCCAGCAGCCAAGGAAGAGGCTCGGCCCAGCATTTT
.	TRBJ2-6	TRBV13	TRBD1	CASRQGAPGANVLTF	TGTGCCAGCAGACAGGGGGCGCCTGGGGCCAACGTCCTGACTTTC
.	TRBJ2-5	TRBV29-1	.	CSVEGGEETQYF	TGCAGCGTTGAGGGGGGAGAAGAGACCCAGTACTTC
.	TRBJ2-2	TRBV27	TRBD2	CASIRTSGARGGELFF	TGTGCCAGCATTAGGACTAGCGGGGCCCGCGGCGGGGAGCTGTTTTTT
.	TRBJ1-2	TRBV27	.	CASSLDQGLSYGYTF	TGTGCCAGCAGTTTAGACCAGGGCTTGAGCTATGGCTACACCTTC
once	TRBJ1-1	TRBV4-2	TRBD1	CASSQGLTGLTEAFF	TGTGCCAGCAGCCAAGGACTGACAGGGCTCACTGAAGCTTTCTTT
.	TRBJ2-3	TRBV6-1	.	CASSEAGPADTQYF	TGTGCCAGCAGTGAAGCGGGGCCGGCCGATACGCAGTATTTT
.	TRBJ1-5	TRBV6-5	TRBD1	CASRLTGINQPQHF	TGTGCCAGCAGGCTGACAGGGATAAATCAGCCCCAGCATTTT
.	TRBJ2-1	TRBV3-1/TRBV3-2	TRBD2	CASSLAGGPRYNEQFF	TGTGCCAGCAGCTTAGCGGGAGGGCCTAGGTACAATGAGCAGTTCTTC
once	TRBJ1-5	TRBV4-1	.	CASSRLLAGINQPQHF	TGCGCCAGCAGCCGCTTACTGGCAGGCATCAATCAGCCCCAGCATTTT
.	TRBJ1-4	TRBV5-4	.	CASSLDRGNEKLFF	TGTGCCAGCAGCTTGGACCGGGGAAATGAAAAACTGTTTTTT
.	TRBJ1-1	TRBV28	.	CASSRPAGGAEAFF	TGTGCCAGCAGTCGCCCGGCGGGGGGCGCTGAAGCTTTCTTT
.	TRBJ2-7	TRBV28	.	CASSLYQDTSCF	TGTGCCAGCAGTTTGTACCAGGACACCTCATGCTTC
.	TRBJ1-5	TRBV18	.	CASSSKGVQPQHF	TGTGCCAGCTCGTCTAAGGGGGTCCAGCCCCAGCATTTT
.	TRBJ1-1	TRBV19	.	CASKWGEGTEAFF	TGTGCCAGTAAGTGGGGGGAAGGGACTGAAGCTTTCTTT
.	TRBJ2-3	TRBV18	TRBD2	CASSPGTSDTDTQYF	TGTGCCAGCTCACCTGGGACTAGCGACACAGATACGCAGTATTTT
.	TRBJ2-7	TRBV28	.	CASSSPGILYEQYF	TGTGCCAGCAGTTCACCAGGTATACTCTACGAGCAGTACTTC
.	TRBJ2-7	TRBV18	TRBD1	CASSPMTGGNSYEQYF	TGTGCCAGCTCACCAATGACAGGGGGAAACTCCTACGAGCAGTACTTC
.	TRBJ1-2	TRBV14	.	CASSQGGRGNYGYTF	TGTGCCAGCAGCCAAGGAGGCAGGGGTAACTATGGCTACACCTTC
.	TRBJ1-2	TRBV18	.	CASSRPLLGDYGYTF	TGTGCCAGCTCACGCCCCCTCTTAGGGGACTATGGCTACACCTTC
.	TRBJ1-2	TRBV6-5	.	CASSPPRVYYGYTF	TGTGCCAGCAGTCCCCCCCGGGTTTACTATGGCTACACCTTC
.	TRBJ2-7	TRBV5-1	TRBD2	CASRGTSGIYEQYF	TGCGCCAGCAGAGGGACTAGCGGGATCTACGAGCAGTACTTC
.	TRBJ2-7	TRBV18	.	CASSPGSKAYEQYF	TGTGCCAGCTCACCCGGTTCTAAAGCCTACGAGCAGTACTTC
.	TRBJ1-2	TRBV11-2	.	CASSLSSMRGGVTSWGYTF	TGTGCCAGCAGCTTAAGTTCGATGAGGGGAGGTGTAACAAGTTGGGGCTACACCTTC
.	TRBJ2-2	TRBV6-5	.	CASTLGTGELFF	TGTGCCAGCACCCTCGGCACCGGGGAGCTGTTTTTT
.	TRBJ2-7	TRBV3-1/TRBV3-2	.	CASSQGLDYEQYF	TGTGCCAGCAGCCAAGGACTAGACTACGAGCAGTACTTC
.	TRBJ1-4	TRBV25-1	.	CASSEYIGRDEKLFF	TGTGCCAGCAGTGAATATATTGGGAGGGATGAAAAACTGTTTTTT
.	TRBJ2-7	TRBV5-6	TRBD2	CASSLGSGTSGRLGYF	TGTGCCAGCAGCTTGGGCTCAGGGACTAGCGGGAGACTAGGGTACTTC
.	TRBJ2-7	TRBV12-3/TRBV12-4	.	CASRQGGTYEQYF	TGTGCCAGCAGACAGGGGGGGACCTACGAGCAGTACTTC
.	TRBJ1-2	TRBV6-5	.	CASSPRWREDGYTF	TGTGCCAGCAGCCCCAGATGGAGGGAGGATGGCTACACCTTC
.	TRBJ1-5	TRBV7-8	.	CASSSRRDHNQPQHF	TGTGCCAGCAGCTCGCGCAGGGATCACAATCAGCCCCAGCATTTT
.	TRBJ2-7	TRBV5-6	.	CASGRSSEQYF	TGTGCCAGCGGGAGGTCCTCTGAGCAGTACTTC
.	TRBJ1-2	TRBV11-2	TRBD1	CASSLGQGNYGYTF	TGTGCCAGCAGCTTAGGACAGGGCAACTATGGCTACACCTTC
.	TRBJ1-4	TRBV4-1	.	CASSQVKGYNEKLFF	TGCGCCAGCAGCCAAGTCAAGGGGTATAATGAAAAACTGTTTTTT
.	TRBJ1-1	TRBV5-1	.	CASSAGGDLAEAFF	TGCGCCAGCAGCGCTGGGGGGGATTTGGCTGAAGCTTTCTTT